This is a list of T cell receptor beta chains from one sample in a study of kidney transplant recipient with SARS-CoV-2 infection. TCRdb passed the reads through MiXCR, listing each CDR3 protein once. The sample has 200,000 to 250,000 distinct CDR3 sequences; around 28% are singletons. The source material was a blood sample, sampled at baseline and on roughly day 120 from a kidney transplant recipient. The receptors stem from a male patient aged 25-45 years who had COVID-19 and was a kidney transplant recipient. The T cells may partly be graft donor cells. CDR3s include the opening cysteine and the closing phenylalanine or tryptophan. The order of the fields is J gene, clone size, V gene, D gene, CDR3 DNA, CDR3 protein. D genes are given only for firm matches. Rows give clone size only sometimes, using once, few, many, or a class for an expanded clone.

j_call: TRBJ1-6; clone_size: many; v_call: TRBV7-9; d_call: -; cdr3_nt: TGTGCCAGCAGCTTAGAGGGGGAATCACCCCTCCACTTT; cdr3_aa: CASSLEGESPLHF
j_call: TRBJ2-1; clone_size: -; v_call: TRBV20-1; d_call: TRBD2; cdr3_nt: TGCAGTGCTAGATTAGCGGGGCTTTACAATGGGCAGTTCTTC; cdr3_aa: CSARLAGLYNGQFF
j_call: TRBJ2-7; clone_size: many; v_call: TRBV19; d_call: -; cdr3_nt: TGTGCCAGTAGTGGGGGCCGGGGGACGACCAGGTACGAGCAGTACTTC; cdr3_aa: CASSGGRGTTRYEQYF
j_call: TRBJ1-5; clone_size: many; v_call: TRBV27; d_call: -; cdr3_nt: TGTGCCAGCGGCCCACCCCCCCTCGGCCGCACGACCACTAGCAATCAGCCCCAGCATTTT; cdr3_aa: CASGPPPLGRTTTSNQPQHF
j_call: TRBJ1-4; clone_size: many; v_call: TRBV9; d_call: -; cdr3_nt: TGTGCCAGCAGCCCCCGGTCAGGGAAGGGCGAAAAACTGTTTTTT; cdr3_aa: CASSPRSGKGEKLFF
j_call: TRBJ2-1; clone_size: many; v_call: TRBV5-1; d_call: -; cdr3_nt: TGCGCCAGCAGCGAACAACGGGCAGGCATCCGGTTCTTC; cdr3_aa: CASSEQRAGIRFF
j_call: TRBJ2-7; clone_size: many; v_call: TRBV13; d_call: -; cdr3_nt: TGTGCCAGCAGCCTAAGGGACCTCGGGGCGTACTTC; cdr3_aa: CASSLRDLGAYF
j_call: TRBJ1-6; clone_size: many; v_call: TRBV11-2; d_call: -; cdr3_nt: TGTGCCAGCAGCTTAGACCCGTCGGGGGTACTCCACTTT; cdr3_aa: CASSLDPSGVLHF
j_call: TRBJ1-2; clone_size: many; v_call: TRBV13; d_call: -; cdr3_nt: TGTGCCAGCAGCTTATCGTCTCCCTATGGCTACACCTTC; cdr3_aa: CASSLSSPYGYTF
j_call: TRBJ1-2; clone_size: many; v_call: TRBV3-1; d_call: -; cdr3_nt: TGTGCCAGCAGCTCCGTGGCCACCCTTCGAAAGACCTATGGCTACACCTTC; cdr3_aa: CASSSVATLRKTYGYTF
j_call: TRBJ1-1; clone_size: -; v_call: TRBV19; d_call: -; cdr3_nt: TGTGCCAGTACCCGGACACACATCACTGAAGCTTTCTTT; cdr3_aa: CASTRTHITEAFF
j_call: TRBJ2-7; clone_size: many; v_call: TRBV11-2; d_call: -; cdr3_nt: TGTGCCAGCAGCGAAGGGACACCCTACGAGCAGTACTTC; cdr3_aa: CASSEGTPYEQYF
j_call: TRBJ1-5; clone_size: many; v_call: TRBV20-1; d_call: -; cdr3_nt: TGCAGTGCTAGAGATCCAGGGCTCCCAGGGGAGCCCCAGCATTTT; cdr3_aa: CSARDPGLPGEPQHF
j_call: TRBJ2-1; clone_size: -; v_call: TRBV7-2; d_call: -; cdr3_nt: TGTGCCAGCAGCTTACGACAGATTTACAATGAGCAGTTCTTC; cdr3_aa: CASSLRQIYNEQFF
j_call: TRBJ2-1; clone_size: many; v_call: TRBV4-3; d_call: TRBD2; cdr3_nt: TGCGCCAGCAGCCCTCGGGGGGGCGCGTCCCATGAGCAGTTCTTC; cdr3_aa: CASSPRGGASHEQFF
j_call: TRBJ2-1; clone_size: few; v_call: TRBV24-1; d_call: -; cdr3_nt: TGTGCCACCAGTTCCGGACAGTTGTCCTACAATGAGCAGTTCTTC; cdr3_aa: CATSSGQLSYNEQFF
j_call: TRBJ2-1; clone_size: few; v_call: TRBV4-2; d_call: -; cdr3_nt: TGTGCCAGCAGCGAACCAGCGACCGTTCTGAGGGCCAATGAGCAGTTCTTC; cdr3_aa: CASSEPATVLRANEQFF
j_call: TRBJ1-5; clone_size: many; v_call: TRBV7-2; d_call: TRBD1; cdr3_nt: TGTGCCAGCAGCTCAGGACAGGGTTTGCCTCAGCCCCAGCATTTT; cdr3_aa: CASSSGQGLPQPQHF
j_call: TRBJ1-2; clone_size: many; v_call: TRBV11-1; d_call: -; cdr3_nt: TGTGCCAGCAGCGCCGGGTTTAAGGCTGGAAAGACCTATGGCTACACCTTC; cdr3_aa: CASSAGFKAGKTYGYTF
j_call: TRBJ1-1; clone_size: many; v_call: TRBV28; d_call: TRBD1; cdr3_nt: TGTGCCAGCAGTTTAGGGACAGCGGTGAACACTGAAGCTTTCTTT; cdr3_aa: CASSLGTAVNTEAFF
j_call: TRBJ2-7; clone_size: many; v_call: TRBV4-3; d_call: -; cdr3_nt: TGCGCCAGCAGCCAAGACTCCCAGCTCCTTGGTTACGAGCAGTACTTC; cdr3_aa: CASSQDSQLLGYEQYF
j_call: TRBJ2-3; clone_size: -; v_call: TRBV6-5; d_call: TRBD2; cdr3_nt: TGTGCCAGCAGTCAACCGACTAGCGGGGGGGCAGGGACGCAGTATTTT; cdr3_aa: CASSQPTSGGAGTQYF
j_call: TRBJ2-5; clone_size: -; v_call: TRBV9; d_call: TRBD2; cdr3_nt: TGTGCCAGCAGCGTAGGCGGGGTAGCGGGGGGGGGAGAGACCCAGTACTTC; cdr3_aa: CASSVGGVAGGGETQYF
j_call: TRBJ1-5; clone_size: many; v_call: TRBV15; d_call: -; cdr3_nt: TGTGCCACCAGCAGAGACGGACGGGAGAATCAGCCCCAGCATTTT; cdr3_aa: CATSRDGRENQPQHF
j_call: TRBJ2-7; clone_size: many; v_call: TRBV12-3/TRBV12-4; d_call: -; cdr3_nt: TGTGCCAGCGGTACAGGGTCCTACGAGCAGTACTTC; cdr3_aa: CASGTGSYEQYF
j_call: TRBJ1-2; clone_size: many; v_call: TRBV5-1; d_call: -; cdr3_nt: TGCGCCAGCAGCCCTTGGGGGGACCAGGGGGGCTACACCTTC; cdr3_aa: CASSPWGDQGGYTF
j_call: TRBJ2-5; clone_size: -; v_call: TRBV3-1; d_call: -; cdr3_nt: TGTGCCAGCAGCCAGGGGGTGCAAGAGACCCAGTACTTC; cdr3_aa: CASSQGVQETQYF
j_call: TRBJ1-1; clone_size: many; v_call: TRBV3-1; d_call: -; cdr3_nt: TGTGCCAGCAGCGAAATCTTTCCCATTTCAATTCGCACTGAAGCTTTCTTT; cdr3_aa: CASSEIFPISIRTEAFF
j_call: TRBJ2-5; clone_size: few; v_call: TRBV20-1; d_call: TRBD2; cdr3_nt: TGCAGTGCTCGTAGCGGGTACCAAGAGACCCAGTACTTC; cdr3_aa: CSARSGYQETQYF
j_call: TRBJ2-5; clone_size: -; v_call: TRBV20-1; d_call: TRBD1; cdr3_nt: TGCAGTGCTGATTCGTCGACAGGGGTGAGTGATCAAGAGACCCAGTACTTC; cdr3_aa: CSADSSTGVSDQETQYF
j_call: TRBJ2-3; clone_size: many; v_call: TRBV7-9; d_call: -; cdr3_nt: TGTGCCAGCAGCCCTTCAGGGAGTACGCAGTATTTT; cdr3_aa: CASSPSGSTQYF
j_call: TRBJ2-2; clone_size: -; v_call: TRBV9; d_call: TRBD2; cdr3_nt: TGTGCCAGCAGCTCTAGCGGAGCGAACACCGGGGAGCTGTTTTTT; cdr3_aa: CASSSSGANTGELFF
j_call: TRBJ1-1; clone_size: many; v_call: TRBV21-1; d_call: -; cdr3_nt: TGTGCCAGCAGCACGCCGCAGGGTTGCACTGAAGCTTTCTTT; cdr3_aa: CASSTPQGCTEAFF
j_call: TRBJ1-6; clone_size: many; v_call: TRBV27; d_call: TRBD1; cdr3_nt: TGTGCCAGCAGTTTGGCCGGACAGGGGCCGGGGAGCTCCTATAATTCACCCCTCCACTTT; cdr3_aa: CASSLAGQGPGSSYNSPLHF
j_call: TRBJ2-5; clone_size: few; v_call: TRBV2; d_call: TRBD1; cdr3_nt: TGTGCCAGCACCATGGACAGGGATCCGTACCAAGAGACCCAGTACTTC; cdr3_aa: CASTMDRDPYQETQYF
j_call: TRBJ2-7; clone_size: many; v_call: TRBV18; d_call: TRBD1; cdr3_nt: TGTGCCAGCTCCCGGGACAGGGGGTCCTACGAGCAGTACTTC; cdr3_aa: CASSRDRGSYEQYF
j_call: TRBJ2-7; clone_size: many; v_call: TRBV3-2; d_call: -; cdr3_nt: TGTGCCAGCAGCCGGGGCATTTCCTACGAGCAGTACTTC; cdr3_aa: CASSRGISYEQYF
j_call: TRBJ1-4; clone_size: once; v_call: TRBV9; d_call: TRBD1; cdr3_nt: TGTGCCAGCAACGCCGGACAGGGGACTAATGAAAAACTGTTTTTT; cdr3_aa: CASNAGQGTNEKLFF
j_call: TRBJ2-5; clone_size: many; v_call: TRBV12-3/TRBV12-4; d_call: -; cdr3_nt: TGTGCCAGCAGGGGAACTGTGACACACCAAGAGACCCAGTACTTC; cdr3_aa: CASRGTVTHQETQYF
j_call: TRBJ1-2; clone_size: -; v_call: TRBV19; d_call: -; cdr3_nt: TGTGCCAGTAGTGGTCCGAGGACAAATCGAAAGACCTATGGCTACACCTTC; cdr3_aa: CASSGPRTNRKTYGYTF